What follows are 27 T cell receptor beta chains derived from one specimen sequenced in a study of response to subunit inactivated influenza vaccine. TCRdb processed the RT-PCR reads anew with MiXCR; each CDR3 protein has one entry. The sample lists just under 550,000 distinct CDR3 sequences; roughly a quarter were seen once. The data also belong to a second study, concerning T cells expressing NK-cell markers. That source notes: Synthesis of TCR beta cDNA relied on 5'RACE template switching carrying UMIs.

The sequenced sample was CD4+ T cells sorted from PBMCs, obtained 11 to 12 days after vaccination. The receptor set was obtained from a man aged 45-60 years who received an inactivated influenza vaccine.

This clonotype was detected only a few times. The chain couples TRBV11-2 to TRBJ2-5, with TRBD1 matching over 9 bases. The V segment lost 2 bases and the J segment 2 bases; nucleotides outside the gene matches: 3. The length of the CDR3 is 15 residues. Germline V CDR1 and CDR2: SGHAT, FQNNGV. CDR3 protein: CASSLQGTGQETQYF. CDR3 in DNA: TGTGCCAGCAGCTTACAAGGGACAGGGCAAGAGACCCAGTACTTC.

V is TRBV6-2 or TRBV6-3 and J is TRBJ2-7; no definite D call. CDR3 length: 14 residues. Germline values: CDR1 MNHEY, CDR2 SVGEGT. Trimming left V 5 bases short and J 2 bases short, with 13 bases between. CDR3: CASSPRGAPYEQYF. The CDR3, as DNA: TGTGCCAGCAGTCCCCGTGGCGCGCCCTACGAGCAGTACTTC.

The chain is built from TRBV11-2 and TRBJ1-2; D remains ambiguous. Trimming shortened V by 1 base and J by 13 bases, and 16 bases separated the two germline ends. The CDR3 totals 13 residues. Germline V gene data show CDR1 as SGHAT and CDR2 as FQNNGV. CDR3 DNA: TGTGCCAGCAGCTTAGGTTTTGACGGTTCCGCCACCTTC. It translates to CASSLGFDGSATF.

The chain combines TRBV4-3 with TRBJ1-1, with D unclear. Trimming pared 0 bases from V and 3 bases from J, leaving 11 bases between. The CDR3 loop spans 15 amino acids. The germline V gene has CDR1 LGHNA and CDR2 YSLEER. The chain's CDR3 is CASSQDNSLYTEAFF. The DNA for the CDR3 is TGCGCCAGCAGCCAAGATAACAGCCTATACACTGAAGCTTTCTTT.

This clonotype showed up just a few times. The genes are TRBV4-3 and TRBJ2-7; the match to TRBD1 covers 7 bases. This CDR3 has 14 residues. CDR1 LGHNA and CDR2 YSLEER come from the germline V gene. The V gene end was trimmed by 4 bases and the J gene end by 0 bases; junction bases not matched to a gene: 3. The CDR3 DNA reads TGCGCCAGCAGCCGAGGGACAGCCTCCTACGAGCAGTACTTC. Its translation is CASSRGTASYEQYF.

This clonotype was counted between two and nine times. The rearrangement joins TRBV7-8 to TRBJ2-7; 11 nucleotides agree with TRBD2. The CDR3 runs to 15 residues. Germline lookup yields CDR1 SGHVS and CDR2 FQNEAQ. The trim removed 5 bases at V and 4 bases at J, leaving 7 bases unmatched. In DNA, the CDR3 is TGTGCCAGCAGCCCCACTAGCGGGGGATGGTACGAGCAGTACTTC. This gives the protein CASSPTSGGWYEQYF. The full variable domain, in which reference TRBV7-8 and TRBJ2-7 provide the parts outside the CDR3, is GAGVSQSPRYKVAKRGQDVALRCDPISGHVSLFWYQQALGQGPEFLTYFQNEAQLDKSGLPSDRFFAERPEGSVSTLKIQRTQQEDSAVYLCASSPTSGGWYEQYFGPGTRLTVT.

The V gene is TRBV5-1, the J gene TRBJ2-1; 7 nucleotides line up with TRBD2. The CDR3 covers 13 residues. CDR1 and CDR2 (germline): SGHRS, YFSETQ. The V gene end was trimmed by 5 bases and the J gene end by 5 bases; junction bases not matched to a gene: 4. The CDR3: CASRGGLDNEQFF. The CDR3 DNA follows: TGCGCCAGCAGGGGGGGGTTGGACAATGAGCAGTTCTTC.

The chain employs TRBV5-1 and TRBJ2-2; perhaps TRBD1 as D (6 bases). The CDR3 covers 15 residues. V shed 4 bases and J shed 2 bases, with 12 bases lying between them. Germline CDR1 SGHRS, CDR2 YFSETQ. CDR3 sequence reads: CASSPGRGNTGELFF. The CDR3 nucleotides read TGCGCCAGCAGCCCGGGCAGGGGAAACACCGGGGAGCTGTTTTTT.

V and J are TRBV10-3 and TRBJ2-7; 7 bases are shared with TRBD2. This CDR3 has 15 amino acids. Germline trimming cut 2 bases from V and 4 bases from J; bases unmatched to any gene: 8. CDR1 ENHRY and CDR2 SYGVKD come from the germline V gene. The CDR3 nucleotides are TGTGCCATCAGTGAGAGACTAGCAGGACCGTACGAGCAGTACTTC. Translating gives CAISERLAGPYEQYF.

V and J are TRBV3-1 and TRBJ2-4; 8 nucleotides agree with TRBD1. After removal of 4 bases from V and 3 bases from J, the junction contained 11 bases not matched to a gene. The CDR3 runs 17 residues. CDR1 and CDR2 from the germline V gene are LGHDT and YNNKEL (reference sequence). The CDR3 protein is CASSPMRTGYVKNIQYF. The CDR3 region has the DNA TGTGCCAGCAGCCCCATGCGGACAGGGTATGTCAAAAACATTCAGTACTTC.

This clonotype came up a few times. J is TRBJ2-5 and V is TRBV10-3; weak D call: TRBD2 (7 bases). V was trimmed by 0 bases and J by 4 bases, leaving 15 bases between them. Germline-derived CDR1 and CDR2 are ENHRY and SYGVKD. This CDR3 is 16 amino acids long. CDR3 residues: CAISESIPGEGETQYF. For the CDR3, the DNA is TGTGCCATCAGTGAGTCGATTCCAGGGGAGGGAGAGACCCAGTACTTC.

The rearrangement links TRBV6-1 to TRBJ2-5; either TRBD1 or TRBD2 may supply D (5 bases each). The germline gives CDR1 MNHNS, CDR2 SASEGT. Trimming stripped 1 base from V and 4 bases from J, with 10 bases between. This CDR3 has 14 residues. CDR3 protein: CASSEVGGGETQYF. DNA of the CDR3: TGTGCCAGCAGTGAAGTTGGGGGTGGAGAGACCCAGTACTTC.

Points on this clonotype: The junction does not match germline at one end; this may be a read error. V usage is TRBV20-1 and J usage is TRBJ2-1; 11 bases are a match to TRBD2. Germline CDR1 is DFQATT and CDR2 is SNEGSKA (reference sequence). The CDR3 sequence is 17 residues long. Written as DNA, the CDR3 is TGCAGTGCAAGAGGGACTAGCGGACCACGGTACTACAATGAGCAGTTCTTC. It encodes CSARGTSGPRYYNEQFF.

The chain is built from TRBV12-3 or TRBV12-4 and TRBJ2-6, with 8 bases matching TRBD1. CDR3 length equals 17 residues. The trim removed 2 bases at V and 2 bases at J, leaving 5 bases unmatched. Written as DNA, the CDR3 is TGTGCCAGCAGTTTACCGACAGGGGTACCTGGGGCCAACGTCCTGACTTTC. It is translated as CASSLPTGVPGANVLTF.

The chain uses TRBV7-9 and TRBJ1-2, with 7 bases that match TRBD1. This CDR3 spans 15 amino acids. Germline CDR1 reads SEHNR; CDR2 reads FQNEAQ (reference sequence). V dropped 5 bases and J dropped 7; count of bases not matched to a gene: 13. CDR3 loop: CASSRQGGSVGGYTF. The CDR3 DNA reads TGTGCCAGCAGCCGACAGGGAGGGAGCGTAGGTGGCTACACCTTC.

The V and J genes are TRBV12-3 or TRBV12-4 and TRBJ2-7, with a weak D call TRBD1 (5 bases). V dropped 7 bases and J dropped 2 bases, with 21 bases sitting between them. The CDR3 has 16 amino acids. In DNA, the CDR3 is TGTGCCAGCACCAGAAGTGGAACAGGATCAACCTACGAGCAGTACTTC. This gives the protein CASTRSGTGSTYEQYF.

The gene calls are TRBV7-9 and TRBJ1-5, with D perhaps TRBD1 (5 bases). The CDR3 consists of 12 residues. Trimming shortened V by 4 bases and J by 5 bases, and 6 bases separated the two germline ends. The germline V gene has CDR1 SEHNR and CDR2 FQNEAQ (reference sequence). The CDR3 region has the DNA TGTGCCAGCAGCTCACAGGATCAGCCCCAGCATTTT. Protein: CASSSQDQPQHF.

This clonotype occurred a few times. This chain links TRBV7-2 with TRBJ1-6; D is ambiguous. Germline CDR1 reads SGHTA; CDR2 reads FQGNSA. Trimming stripped 4 bases from V and 14 bases from J, with 15 bases between. The CDR3 sequence is 13 residues long. The CDR3 is CASSSPSRGTLHF. CDR3 DNA: TGTGCCAGCAGCTCACCGAGTCGGGGAACCCTCCACTTT.

V is TRBV9 and J is TRBJ2-1; D is tentatively TRBD1 or TRBD2 (7 bases each). With 2 bases removed from V and 5 bases from J, the gap between germline ends came to 17 bases. The CDR3 spans 16 residues. Germline V gives CDR1 SGDLS, CDR2 YYNGEE. Written as DNA, the CDR3 is TGTGCCAGCAGCGTCAGGGGGACTACGGCTAACAATGAGCAGTTCTTC. Translating it yields CASSVRGTTANNEQFF.

This chain links TRBV12-3 or TRBV12-4 with TRBJ2-2; tentative D call: TRBD2 (6 bases). V was cut by 3 bases and J by 1 base, with 15 bases left in between. The length of the CDR3 is 17 residues. The chain's CDR3 is CASSLGEALLNTGELFF. In DNA form, the CDR3 reads TGTGCCAGCAGTTTGGGGGAGGCACTATTGAACACCGGGGAGCTGTTTTTT.

The table lists this clonotype with a few counts. The V gene is TRBV6-2 or TRBV6-3, the J gene TRBJ2-3; TRBD2 aligns across 7 bases. The CDR3 has 16 amino acids. The germline gives CDR1 MNHEY, CDR2 SVGEGT. The V and J ends lost 2 bases and 0 bases, in that order; junction bases with no gene match: 5. CDR3 DNA sequence: TGTGCCAGCAGTTACAGTCGGGACTACAGCACAGATACGCAGTATTTT. Protein sequence: CASSYSRDYSTDTQYF.

This clonotype has a handful of counts. The chain joins TRBV3-1 to TRBJ2-6, with D unresolved. Trimming pared 0 bases from V and 4 bases from J, leaving 10 bases between. This CDR3 has 16 amino acids. The germline CDR1 and CDR2 sequences are LGHDT and YNNKEL (reference sequence). The CDR3 is CASSQDGLLGANVLTF. CDR3 sequence (DNA): TGTGCCAGCAGCCAAGACGGCCTTCTCGGGGCCAACGTCCTGACTTTC.

The rearrangement uses TRBV20-1 and TRBJ1-2; D gene uncertain. Per the germline V gene, CDR1 is DFQATT and CDR2 is SNEGSKA (reference sequence). This CDR3 contains 11 residues. V lost 1 base, J lost 8 bases, and 8 bases lay in between. The CDR3 DNA follows: TGCAGTGCTAGAGGAGGGTCAGGCTACACCTTC. Protein product: CSARGGSGYTF.

This clonotype was found a few times. This sequence joins TRBV3-1 and TRBJ1-6; no firm D call. CDR3 length: 13 residues. Trimming stripped 0 bases from V and 8 bases from J, with 5 bases between. CDR1 is LGHDT and CDR2 is YNNKEL in the germline V gene (reference sequence). The CDR3 is CASSQDLHSPLHF. Written as DNA, the CDR3 is TGTGCCAGCAGCCAAGATTTGCATTCACCCCTCCACTTT.

This clonotype was picked up many times. The chain couples TRBV12-3 or TRBV12-4 to TRBJ2-2; D gene unclear. V was pared by 6 bases and J by 6 bases, with 14 bases between. The CDR3 has 14 amino acids. The CDR3 is CASSPDVAAGELFF. The CDR3 DNA is TGTGCCAGCAGCCCCGATGTGGCGGCCGGGGAGCTGTTTTTT.

This clonotype was picked up a small number of times. The J gene is TRBJ2-7, the V gene TRBV12-3 or TRBV12-4; tentatively, D is TRBD2 (6 bases). The CDR3 totals 14 residues. Deletions cut 6 bases from V and 6 bases from J, with 18 bases between. The CDR3 coding sequence is TGTGCCAGCAGGATAGGAGGGACCACCGGCGAGCAGTACTTC. Protein: CASRIGGTTGEQYF.

In this sample, this clonotype turned up many times. The V call is TRBV20-1, the J call TRBJ1-5; 7 bases are a match to TRBD1. V shed 1 base, J shed 8 bases, and the junction held 5 bases outside the gene matches. Per germline, CDR1 DFQATT and CDR2 SNEGSKA (reference sequence). The CDR3 is 13 amino acids. The CDR3 DNA sequence: TGCAGTGCTAGAGTTCCACAGGGGAAGCCCCAGCATTTT. It encodes CSARVPQGKPQHF.